The clone carrying this T cell receptor (beta chain) has more than one count but fewer than ten. The antigen is undetermined. Unique molecular identifiers were incorporated during preparation of the TCRbeta library. A single record per CDR3 protein comes from TCRdb applying MiXCR to the PCR reads. The repertoire holds approximately 300,000 distinct CDR3 sequences, with around a tenth as singletons. This sample was included in a study of T-cell reconstitution after alpha-beta-depleted transplantation in children. Overall study results and limits: Surviving recipient cells, namely T cells and thymic progenitors, were the source of high day-60 TCRbeta diversity in some patients. About two months after transplant, alpha-beta T cells reportedly came from several hundred expanded graft clones. Fresh T-cell production supplied most of the T-cell counts and diversity seen one year after transplant.

This specimen was PBMCs, taken before TCRalphabeta/CD19-depleted stem cell transplant. This clonotype was sampled from a boy in the first two years of life with acute myeloid leukemia, due to receive a stem cell transplant.

This CDR3 reads CASSQEVLAGGYNEQFF. CDR3 sequence (DNA): TGTGCCAGCAGCCAAGAGGTCCTAGCGGGAGGGTACAATGAGCAGTTCTTC. The J gene is TRBJ2-1, the V gene TRBV4-2; 12 bases fit TRBD2. With 0 bases clipped from V and 4 bases from J, the junction kept 4 bases outside the gene matches. The length of the CDR3 is 17 residues. CDR1 is LGHNA, CDR2 YNFKEQ, per germline.